The 28 T cell receptor beta chains below were found in one sample sequenced in a study of T cell responses to AZD1222 COVID-19 vaccine. Some clones are missing from TCRdb's copy, which holds only in-frame ones; the method was immunoSEQ multiplex PCR. The sample carries about 100,000 clones, around nine tenths recorded once. The sequencing here drew on peripheral blood, taken 28 days after the second dose of the MenACWY control vaccine. The receptor set was obtained from an adult who received the MenACWY meningococcal vaccine as a control.

V and J are TRBV11-2 and TRBJ2-7; perhaps TRBD2 as D (5 bases). V was trimmed by 2 bases and J by 6 bases, leaving 23 bases between them. Germline loops: CDR1 SGHAT, CDR2 FQNNGV. This CDR3 is 17 amino acids long. CDR3 bases: TGTGCCAGCAGCTTACGGGATGGGCAGACTTTAAGCCTCGAGCAGTACTTC. Translated: CASSLRDGQTLSLEQYF.

V is TRBV7-2 and J is TRBJ2-7; 8 positions match TRBD1. Germline values: CDR1 SGHTA, CDR2 FQGNSA. The CDR3 has 15 residues. Losses at the gene ends were 5 bases for V and 4 bases for J; bases not matched to a gene: 10. CDR3 DNA: TGTGCCAGCAGCGCCGGGCAGGGGGCTTGGTACGAGCAGTACTTC. Encoded protein: CASSAGQGAWYEQYF. Full variable domain (remainder filled in from reference TRBV7-2 and TRBJ2-7): GAGVSQSPSNKVTEKGKDVELRCDPISGHTALYWYRQSLGQGLEFLIYFQGNSAPDKSGLPSDRFSAERTGGSVSTLTIQRTQQEDSAVYLCASSAGQGAWYEQYFGPGTRLTVT.

The rearrangement links TRBV5-1 to TRBJ1-4, with 8 bases fitting TRBD1. Trimming at V came to 4 bases and at J to 8 bases, leaving 10 bases not matched to a gene. This CDR3 is 15 amino acids long. From germline, CDR1 is SGHRS and CDR2 YFSETQ. The CDR3 DNA reads as TGCGCCAGCAGCCCACCGACAGGGGTTCAGGAAAAACTGTTTTTT. This translates into CASSPPTGVQEKLFF.

This clone was detected only a few times. This chain uses TRBV30 with TRBJ2-2; the match to TRBD2 covers 7 bases. V was clipped by 8 bases and J by 1 base; unmatched bases: 10. This CDR3 has 15 amino acids. Germline values: CDR1 GTSNPN, CDR2 SVGIG (reference sequence). CDR3 coding DNA: TGTGCCACCACCGGCCGGGGGGTGAACACCGGGGAGCTGTTTTTT. Amino acids: CATTGRGVNTGELFF. The full variable domain, rest sourced from reference TRBV30 and TRBJ2-2, is SQTIHQWPATLVQPVGSPLSLECTVEGTSNPNLYWYRQAAGRGLQLLFYSVGIGQISSEVPQNLSASRPQDRQFILSSKKLLLSDSGFYLCATTGRGVNTGELFFGEGSRLTVL.

This rearrangement joins TRBV7-8 to TRBJ1-2, with D uncertain. CDR3 length: 14 amino acids. Germline V gene data show CDR1 as SGHVS and CDR2 as FQNEAQ. V shed 4 bases and J shed 1 base, with 10 bases lying between them. CDR3 nucleotides: TGTGCCAGCAGCTCACGGGATCTTAACTATGGCTACACCTTC. Protein sequence: CASSSRDLNYGYTF.

Only one count was recorded for this clone. For the CDR3, the DNA is TGTGCCAGTAGTATGGACGGAGGTTTGGTGGAAAAACTGTTTTTT. Its translation is CASSMDGGLVEKLFF. The chain links TRBV19 to TRBJ1-4; D not resolved. CDR1 LNHDA and CDR2 SQIVND come from the germline V gene (reference sequence). The V and J ends lost 3 bases and 8 bases respectively, with 16 bases between them. CDR3 length: 15 amino acids.

This chain links TRBV19 with TRBJ1-4, with D tentatively TRBD1 (6 bases). Germline CDR1 LNHDA, CDR2 SQIVND (reference sequence). Trimming stripped 10 bases from V and 0 bases from J, with 18 bases between. This CDR3 has 16 residues. CDR3 sequence reads: CATRRGGFATNEKLFF. CDR3 DNA: TGTGCCACCAGAAGGGGGGGATTTGCAACTAATGAAAAACTGTTTTTT.

The V and J genes are TRBV7-8 and TRBJ2-1; D is undetermined. The germline V gene has CDR1 SGHVS and CDR2 FQNEAQ. Trimming cost V 5 bases and J 4 bases, with 12 bases left between them. The CDR3 has 14 amino acids. CDR3 protein: CASSQELHYNEQFF. The CDR3 DNA is TGTGCCAGCAGCCAGGAACTCCATTACAATGAGCAGTTCTTC.

This sequence joins TRBV6-4 and TRBJ2-3, with 10 nucleotides matching TRBD2. V shed 0 bases and J 4 bases; nucleotides not matched to a gene: 7. Germline V CDR1 and CDR2: MRHNA, SNTAGT. The CDR3 is 17 amino acids. CDR3 amino acids: CASSDSGAGGPADTQYF. The CDR3 region has the DNA TGTGCCAGCAGTGACTCGGGAGCGGGGGGGCCGGCAGATACGCAGTATTTT.

CDR3 DNA sequence: TGTGCCATCAGTGAGACAGGCTTAAACTATGGCTACACCTTC. Its protein product is CAISETGLNYGYTF. The chain is built from TRBV10-3 and TRBJ1-2, with D possibly matching TRBD1 (5 bases). In germline, CDR1 is ENHRY, CDR2 SYGVKD. The CDR3 covers 14 residues. V lost 2 bases and J 2 bases, leaving 9 bases between the germline ends.

V gene TRBV19 combines with J gene TRBJ2-7, with a tentative D call TRBD1 (6 bases). Trimming left V 4 bases short and J 4 bases short, with 8 bases between. Germline lookup yields CDR1 LNHDA and CDR2 SQIVND (reference sequence). This CDR3 comprises 12 residues. The CDR3 loop reads CASSNGQYEQYF. DNA for the CDR3: TGTGCCAGTAGTAACGGACAGTACGAGCAGTACTTC.

The chain is built from TRBV7-3 and TRBJ2-7; D is perhaps TRBD1 (6 bases). Germline values: CDR1 SGHTA, CDR2 FQGTGA. V lost 3 bases, J lost 2 bases, and 8 bases lay in between. This CDR3 contains 13 residues. The CDR3 sequence is CASSLDSTYEQYF. CDR3 sequence (DNA): TGTGCCAGCAGCTTGGACAGTACCTACGAGCAGTACTTC.

V usage is TRBV7-2 and J usage is TRBJ2-7; maybe TRBD1 (6 bases). This CDR3 is 14 amino acids long. Between the trimmed V and J ends, which lost 4 bases and 0 bases, there was a span of 10 bases. Germline values: CDR1 SGHTA, CDR2 FQGNSA. DNA of the CDR3: TGTGCCAGCAGCTCGGACAGATTCTCCTACGAGCAGTACTTC. Residues: CASSSDRFSYEQYF.

The chain carries TRBV10-1 and TRBJ1-4; 8 positions agree with TRBD1. This CDR3 comprises 12 residues. Germline V gene lookup returns CDR1 WNHNN and CDR2 SYGVQD (reference sequence). Losses at the gene ends were 5 bases for V and 10 bases for J; bases not matched to a gene: 3. This CDR3 reads CASSLDRGKLFF. The CDR3 region has the DNA TGCGCCAGCAGTCTTGACAGGGGAAAACTGTTTTTT.

DNA for the CDR3: TGTGCCAGCGGGAATTCTGGGGCCAACGTCCTGACTTTC. Translation gives CASGNSGANVLTF. The chain employs TRBV28 and TRBJ2-6; unclear D gene. The V and J ends lost 8 bases and 1 base respectively, with 6 bases between them. From germline, CDR1 is MDHEN and CDR2 SYDVKM. The CDR3 totals 13 residues.

The rearrangement uses TRBV28 and TRBJ1-1; no firm D call. CDR1 is MDHEN, CDR2 SYDVKM, per germline. With 5 bases removed from V and 5 bases from J, the gap between germline ends came to 18 bases. The CDR3 runs 15 residues. In DNA form, the CDR3 reads TGTGCCAGCAGTCCTGTGGGATTGGGGTCGACTGAAGCTTTCTTT. It is translated as CASSPVGLGSTEAFF.

This clone was seen only once. The rearrangement joins TRBV27 to TRBJ2-7; 10 bases agree with TRBD1. Looked up from germline, CDR1 is MNHEY and CDR2 is SMNVEV (reference sequence). The junction had 6 bases not matched to a gene; V was cut back by 5 bases and J by 2 bases. The CDR3 contains 15 residues. CDR3 nucleotide sequence: TGTGCCAGCAGTCCCCGGACAGGGGGTACCTACGAGCAGTACTTC. It yields the protein CASSPRTGGTYEQYF.

The CDR3 DNA reads as TGTGCCAGCAGGGCAGCGGTTGGAACCACAGATACGCAGTATTTT. Amino acids: CASRAAVGTTDTQYF. The V gene is TRBV7-2, the J gene TRBJ2-3; weak D call: TRBD2 (5 bases). The CDR3 has 15 amino acids. Trimming shortened V by 6 bases and J by 2 bases, and 15 bases separated the two germline ends. The germline gives CDR1 SGHTA, CDR2 FQGNSA.

The chain combines TRBV15 with TRBJ2-2, with TRBD1 identical over 11 bases. Trimming took 1 base from V and 5 from J; bases not matched to a gene: 6. Germline CDR1 reads LNHNV; CDR2 reads YYDKDF (reference sequence). The CDR3 covers 17 residues. The chain's CDR3 is CATSRGTRDRGTGELFF. As DNA, the CDR3 is TGTGCCACCAGCAGAGGGACAAGGGACAGGGGGACCGGGGAGCTGTTTTTT.

The chain links TRBV30 to TRBJ1-1; TRBD1 agrees at 8 bases. CDR3 length equals 13 residues. Germline V gene data show CDR1 as GTSNPN and CDR2 as SVGIG (reference sequence). V lost 3 bases and J lost 4; bases outside the gene matches: 4. The chain's CDR3 is CAWSYRGSTEAFF. The CDR3 bases are TGTGCCTGGAGCTACAGGGGGTCCACTGAAGCTTTCTTT.

V is TRBV4-1 and J is TRBJ1-4, with 7 bases that match TRBD1. The trim removed 3 bases at V and 0 bases at J, leaving 4 bases unmatched. Germline CDR1 MGHRA, CDR2 YSYEKL. This CDR3 contains 16 residues. The CDR3 loop is CASSQGQGATNEKLFF. For the CDR3, the DNA is TGCGCCAGCAGCCAGGGGCAGGGGGCAACTAATGAAAAACTGTTTTTT.

This chain joins TRBV6-2 or TRBV6-3 and TRBJ1-2; D remains ambiguous. V lost 6 bases and J 3 bases, leaving 17 bases between the germline ends. The CDR3 is 15 amino acids. From germline, CDR1 is MNHEY and CDR2 SVGEGT. The CDR3 region is CASSKPSFSDYGYTF. The DNA for the CDR3 is TGTGCCAGCAGCAAACCATCGTTTAGCGACTATGGCTACACCTTC.

This chain links TRBV4-2 with TRBJ2-3; TRBD1 agrees at 12 bases. V dropped 3 bases and J dropped 0; count of bases not matched to a gene: 1. The CDR3 covers 16 residues. Germline V lookup: CDR1 LGHNA, CDR2 YNFKEQ. The CDR3 here is CASSQGQGASTDTQYF. CDR3 DNA sequence: TGTGCCAGCAGCCAGGGACAGGGGGCGAGCACAGATACGCAGTATTTT.

The V and J genes are TRBV10-3 and TRBJ1-3; D is possibly TRBD1 (5 bases). The CDR3 spans 12 residues. Germline lookup yields CDR1 ENHRY and CDR2 SYGVKD. V was cut by 3 bases and J by 8 bases, with 8 bases left in between. CDR3 region: CAISDRVDTIYF. In DNA, the CDR3 is TGTGCCATCAGTGACAGGGTGGACACCATATATTTT.

Only one count was recorded for this clone. This rearrangement joins TRBV27 to TRBJ2-3, with D possibly being TRBD2 (5 bases). V gave up 6 bases and J gave up 6 bases, with 40 bases separating them. Germline V gene sequence: CDR1 MNHEY, CDR2 SMNVEV (reference sequence). The CDR3 has 22 amino acids. The CDR3 sequence: CASRCFFLGSGNGSSGLDTQYF. In nucleotides, the CDR3 is TGTGCCAGCAGGTGTTTTTTCCTCGGTTCGGGGAATGGGAGTTCAGGCTTGGATACGCAGTATTTT.

The chain employs TRBV6-2 or TRBV6-3 and TRBJ2-3; a weak D match, TRBD2 (6 bases). The CDR3 covers 16 residues. V lost 2 bases and J 4 bases, leaving 16 bases between the germline ends. The germline CDR1 and CDR2 sequences are MNHEY and SVGEGT. The CDR3 loop is CASSYDPRGAADTQYF. DNA for the CDR3: TGTGCCAGCAGTTACGACCCGCGCGGGGCCGCAGATACGCAGTATTTT.

J is TRBJ2-5 and V is TRBV5-8; D unresolved. The CDR3 has 13 amino acids. With 2 bases removed from V and 5 bases from J, the gap between germline ends came to 10 bases. Germline-derived CDR1 and CDR2 are SGHTS and YDEGEE. CDR3 coding DNA: TGTGCCAGCAGCTTCCCGACCGCGGAGACCCAGTACTTC. Protein: CASSFPTAETQYF. The entire variable domain, with the rest obtained from reference TRBV5-8 and TRBJ2-5, is as follows: EAGVTQSPTHLIKTRGQQATLRCSPISGHTSVYWYQQALGLGLQFLLWYDEGEERNRGNFPPRFSGRQFPNYSSELNVNALELEDSALYLCASSFPTAETQYFGPGTRLLVL.

A single count supports this clone. V gene TRBV12-3 or TRBV12-4 combines with J gene TRBJ1-2; D remains ambiguous. There are 13 residues in the CDR3. V lost 1 base, J lost 4 bases, and 7 bases lay in between. DNA for the CDR3: TGTGCCAGCAGTTTAGGGTTTGGCTATGGCTACACCTTC. Its protein product is CASSLGFGYGYTF.